The 9 T cell receptor beta chains presented below share a single source sample, sequenced in a study of T cells expressing NK-cell markers. From its re-call of the 5' RACE reads, TCRdb lists each CDR3 protein once, without DNA. The sample holds under 600,000 distinct CDR3 sequences. The source material was blood T cells: a sorted CD56 or NKG2C T cell subset, CD4+ or CD8+ T cells, or bulk PBMC T cells (not recorded which). All receptors come from a woman aged 45 to 65 in good health.

This chain uses TRBV18 with TRBJ2-7; TCRdb's D call, TRBD1, is unchecked because there is no DNA. This CDR3 is built from 14 residues. Germline V gives CDR1 KGHSH, CDR2 LQKENI. The CDR3: CASSRDRRNYEQYF.

The rearrangement uses TRBV7-2 and TRBJ2-5; TCRdb indicates TRBD1, and absent DNA this call remains unverified. This CDR3 contains 17 residues. CDR1 is SGHTA, CDR2 FQGNSA, per germline. The CDR3 loop is CASSLGWGRRGRETQYF.

The chain combines TRBV3-1 with TRBJ2-1; the D call from TCRdb, TRBD2, cannot be confirmed without DNA. CDR3 length: 14 residues. CDR1 is LGHDT and CDR2 is YNNKEL in the germline V gene (reference sequence). The CDR3 spells CASSETSGRAEQFF.

The chain employs TRBV29-1 and TRBJ2-2; TCRdb lists TRBD1, though no DNA is available to test this call. The CDR3 spans 14 residues. CDR1 is SQVTM and CDR2 is ANQGSEA in the germline V gene. The chain's CDR3 is CSVRVGGAPGELFF.

The chain joins TRBV4-2 to TRBJ1-2. CDR3 length: 13 amino acids. Germline V gives CDR1 LGHNA, CDR2 YNFKEQ. CDR3 amino acids: CASSQVRYYGYTF.

V and J are TRBV19 and TRBJ2-1; TCRdb proposes TRBD2, but this gene call is untestable without DNA. The length of the CDR3 is 12 residues. Germline lookup yields CDR1 LNHDA and CDR2 SQIVND (reference sequence). This chain's CDR3 is CASSTPPREQFF.

The chain links TRBV29-1 to TRBJ1-2; TCRdb names TRBD1, which stays unverified in the absence of DNA. Germline V gives CDR1 SQVTM, CDR2 ANQGSEA. The CDR3 sequence is 15 residues long. CDR3 in amino acids: CSVGRDRGFHYGYTF.

The chain couples TRBV2 to TRBJ1-5. Germline values: CDR1 SNHLY, CDR2 FYNNEI. The CDR3 contains 13 residues. The CDR3 sequence is CASSVVRDQPQHF. The variable domain in full, with the rest retrieved from reference TRBV2 and TRBJ1-5, is EPEVTQTPSHQVTQMGQEVILRCVPISNHLYFYWYRQILGQKVEFLVSFYNNEISEKSEIFDDQFSVERPDGSNFTLKIRSTKLEDSAMYFCASSVVRDQPQHFGDGTRLSIL.

J is TRBJ1-3 and V is TRBV27; the D call of TRBD1 rests on TCRdb alone, since no DNA is present to check it. CDR1 is MNHEY, CDR2 SMNVEV, per germline (reference sequence). The CDR3 consists of 15 residues. CDR3 sequence: CASSLSAGVGNTIYF.